A single T cell receptor (beta chain) is shown here with its context. Its antigen is still unknown. The data derive from a study of T-cell reconstitution after alpha-beta-depleted transplantation in children. Study-level results: Where some patients showed high TCRbeta diversity at day 60, it came from recipient T cells and thymic progenitors that had survived. T-cell numbers and diversity one year post-transplant derived largely from freshly generated T cells. Reportedly, only several hundred clones from non-depleted graft cells drove alpha-beta T-cell counts at about two months.

Trimming left V 5 bases short and J 7 bases short, with 8 bases between. The CDR3 spans 10 residues. CDR1 and CDR2 (germline): DFQATT, SNEGSKA (reference sequence). Unique molecular identifiers tagged the TCRbeta library. Each CDR3 protein is one row after TCRdb ran MiXCR on the PCR reads. The data show about a million distinct CDR3 sequences, about 29% seen once. This clonotype was obtained from a boy under two years old who had a stem cell transplant for SCID, so the T cells may come from the graft donor. The sample here was PBMCs, mostly from graft donor cells, taken 360 days after TCRalphabeta/CD19-depleted stem cell transplant. This chain uses TRBV20-1 with TRBJ1-1; D is undetermined. The CDR3 DNA reads as TGCAGTGCTCCGGCCCTTGAAGCTTTCTTT. Its protein product is CSAPALEAFF.